This paragraph covers one T cell receptor (beta chain) sequence. Trimming removed 4 bases at V and 1 base at J, with 8 bases between. Germline V CDR1 and CDR2: SNHLY, FYNNEI. CDR3 length equals 14 residues. This sample's time point: after neoadjuvant nivolumab, at surgical resection. These newly diagnosed stage II-IVA oral cavity squamous cell carcinoma patients had no prior systemic or radiation treatment. PBMCs were not maintained or expanded in culture before analysis. The sample originates from a study of neoadjuvant anti-PD-1 for oral cavity cancer. Study-level background: Most patients had three to four biweekly doses of 3 mg/kg nivolumab before resection. Around day 43, patients without progression received a fourth nivolumab dose before surgery.

Repertoires were generated with immunoSEQ multiplex PCR, while TCRdb's copy carries only in-frame clones and drops some. The top ten hold 4% to 4.5% of the sample, which has about 9,900 clones, almost 65% seen once. Source: PBMCs, taken after nivolumab (anti-PD-1) treatment. The receptor comes from a person aged 35-79 years with oral cavity squamous cell carcinoma. The chain links TRBV2 to TRBJ1-5; D is unclear. CDR3 in DNA: TGTGCCAGCAGTGGTGAACAGAGCAATCAGCCCCAGCATTTT. It yields the protein CASSGEQSNQPQHF.